The next 18 T cell receptor beta chains were all read from a single sample in a study of T cells in Graves' hyperthyroidism and ophthalmopathy (dated by TCRdb to the late 2010s). Library method: multiplex PCR. The reads were generated on an Illumina HiSeq 2000. Amplification of TCR beta CDR3 regions was carried out from RNA transcripts. The TCR CDR3 was subjected to a first round of RT-PCR using the HTBI primer set and the Qiagen OneStep RT-PCR kit. The public sequencing data were trimmed at Q25 with fastp and processed into clonotypes with MiXCR by TCRdb, which kept only in-frame beta chains. Identical CDR3 proteins give one entry, which carries the most common genes and DNA. Recorded for this sample are more than 500,000 distinct CDR3 sequences; about 16% of them occurred a single time. 25% to 35% of the sample comes from the top ten. Sequenced material: blood. The receptor source for this set is a woman aged 25 to 39 with Graves' ophthalmopathy.

This clonotype was counted only a few times. J is TRBJ1-5 and V is TRBV6-5, with D uncertain. The germline CDR1 and CDR2 sequences are MNHEY and SVGAGI. This CDR3 is built from 13 residues. V was cut by 0 bases and J by 6 bases, with 6 bases left in between. The CDR3, as DNA: TGTGCCAGCAGTTACTCAATGAGTCAGCCCCAGCATTTT. It translates to CASSYSMSQPQHF.

V usage is TRBV20-1 and J usage is TRBJ2-5, with D uncertain. The CDR3 is 12 residues long. Germline V gene data show CDR1 as DFQATT and CDR2 as SNEGSKA (reference sequence). The germline V and J ends were trimmed by 0 bases and 9 bases, with 11 bases remaining between them. The CDR3: CSARDFVQAQYF. DNA for the CDR3: TGCAGTGCTAGAGATTTCGTGCAGGCCCAGTACTTC.

This clonotype has only a few counts. The chain uses TRBV11-2 and TRBJ2-6; a possible D gene is TRBD1 (7 bases). Germline CDR1 SGHAT, CDR2 FQNNGV. Trimming took 1 base from V and 0 from J, leaving 10 bases between them. The CDR3 has 17 amino acids. This chain's CDR3 is CASSLAGGGSGANVLTF. The CDR3 region has the DNA TGTGCCAGCAGCTTAGCAGGGGGAGGCTCTGGGGCCAACGTCCTGACTTTC.

This clonotype was recorded at least ten times. The J gene is TRBJ1-1, the V gene TRBV18, with no clear D. The V gene lost 3 bases and the J gene lost 4 bases, with 12 bases spanning the gap. The length of the CDR3 is 14 residues. Germline values: CDR1 KGHSH, CDR2 LQKENI. The CDR3 DNA follows: TGTGCCAGCTCACCGAGCCCTGGCAGCACTGAAGCTTTCTTT. It yields the protein CASSPSPGSTEAFF.

This clonotype came up a few times. The V and J genes are TRBV28 and TRBJ1-5, with a weak D call TRBD1 (6 bases). Trimming took 5 bases from V and 0 from J, leaving 17 bases between them. From germline, CDR1 is MDHEN and CDR2 SYDVKM. This CDR3 has 17 residues. The CDR3 protein is CASSPIKQGISNQPQHF. CDR3 in DNA: TGTGCCAGCAGTCCAATTAAACAGGGAATTAGCAATCAGCCCCAGCATTTT.

In this sample, this clonotype turned up a few times. The chain is built from TRBV5-1 and TRBJ2-2; D is possibly TRBD2 (5 bases). This CDR3 region has 16 residues. Germline V CDR1 and CDR2: SGHRS, YFSETQ. V gave up 0 bases and J gave up 0 bases, with 9 bases separating them. As DNA, the CDR3 is TGCGCCAGCAGCTTGGACAGACTACCGAACACCGGGGAGCTGTTTTTT. Amino acids: CASSLDRLPNTGELFF.

The V gene is TRBV20-1, the J gene TRBJ1-5; TRBD1 matches 10 bases. V gave up 6 bases and J gave up 3 bases; unmatched junction bases: 14. CDR1 is DFQATT and CDR2 is SNEGSKA in the germline V gene (reference sequence). This CDR3 comprises 17 residues. CDR3 in DNA: TGCAGTGCCACGACAGGGGGCGCAGGGTTCATCAATCAGCCCCAGCATTTT. Protein: CSATTGGAGFINQPQHF.

This clonotype occurred many times. This sequence joins TRBV28 and TRBJ1-4, with 8 bases fitting TRBD1. Germline V gene data show CDR1 as MDHEN and CDR2 as SYDVKM. The J segment lost 1 base and the V segment lost 7 bases, leaving 2 bases of the junction unmatched. The CDR3 length is 14 residues. CDR3 sequence reads: CASTGTGTNEKLFF. CDR3 bases: TGTGCCAGCACCGGGACAGGAACTAATGAAAAACTGTTTTTT.

The CDR3 DNA sequence: TGTGCCAGCTTTAGAACTAGCGGGATCGTAAATACGCAGTATTTT. It encodes CASFRTSGIVNTQYF. V is TRBV5-8 and J is TRBJ2-3, with TRBD2 identical over 10 bases. V lost 7 bases, J lost 7 bases, and 12 bases stayed unmatched. Looked up from germline, CDR1 is SGHTS and CDR2 is YDEGEE. The CDR3 spans 15 residues.

This clonotype was recorded at least ten times. The V and J genes are TRBV6-1 and TRBJ1-2, with a possible D match to TRBD1 (6 bases). With 8 bases removed from V and 4 bases from J, the gap between germline ends came to 23 bases. Germline values: CDR1 MNHNS, CDR2 SASEGT. The CDR3 loop spans 16 amino acids. Here the CDR3 reads CASGRTANPGGYGYTF. For the CDR3, the DNA is TGTGCCAGCGGTCGGACAGCTAACCCGGGGGGCTATGGCTACACCTTC.

This clonotype was observed at least ten times. The chain couples TRBV20-1 to TRBJ1-2; 8 bases agree with TRBD1. The CDR3 has 13 amino acids. Per germline, CDR1 DFQATT and CDR2 SNEGSKA (reference sequence). V was clipped by 4 bases and J by 1 base; unmatched bases: 2. The CDR3 reads CSAKTGDNYGYTF. For the CDR3, the DNA is TGCAGTGCTAAGACAGGGGATAACTATGGCTACACCTTC.

The V and J genes are TRBV28 and TRBJ2-7; D perhaps matches TRBD2 (5 bases). CDR1 is MDHEN and CDR2 is SYDVKM in the germline V gene. The CDR3 covers 17 residues. V was pared by 1 base and J by 4 bases, with 20 bases between. CDR3 DNA sequence: TGTGCCAGCAGTTTATCTCGCTGGACTCGACGCCAATACGAGCAGTACTTC. Amino acids: CASSLSRWTRRQYEQYF.

This clonotype appeared many times. The chain recombines TRBV12-3 or TRBV12-4 with TRBJ2-7; TRBD2 agrees at 8 bases. The CDR3 is 14 amino acids. V was clipped by 6 bases and J by 2 bases; unmatched bases: 6. CDR3 loop: CASSVTSAAYEQYF. The CDR3 coding sequence is TGTGCCAGCAGCGTGACTAGCGCCGCCTACGAGCAGTACTTC.

There are many counts of this clonotype. This sequence joins TRBV30 and TRBJ1-1; D remains ambiguous. V was cut by 4 bases and J by 4 bases, with 10 bases left in between. Per germline, CDR1 GTSNPN and CDR2 SVGIG (reference sequence). The length of the CDR3 is 12 residues. CDR3 DNA: TGTGCCTGGACCCAAGGGATCACTGAAGCTTTCTTT. This translates into CAWTQGITEAFF. The complete variable domain, with remaining parts taken from reference TRBV30 and TRBJ1-1, reads SQTIHQWPATLVQPVGSPLSLECTVEGTSNPNLYWYRQAAGRGLQLLFYSVGIGQISSEVPQNLSASRPQDRQFILSSKKLLLSDSGFYLCAWTQGITEAFFGQGTRLTVV.

This clonotype was recorded a few times. A much larger clone differs by one base, so this may be a read error. The chain combines TRBV5-1 with TRBJ2-5; TRBD2 agrees at 11 bases. After removal of 0 bases from V and 12 bases from J, the junction contained 7 bases not matched to a gene. Germline V lookup: CDR1 SGHRS, CDR2 YFSETQ. The CDR3 covers 14 residues. For the CDR3, the DNA is TGCGCCAGCAGCTTGGGTCCTAGCGGGAGGTTGAAGTACTTC. It yields the protein CASSLGPSGRLKYF.

This clonotype came up many times. The chain is built from TRBV10-3 and TRBJ1-1; weak D call: TRBD1 (6 bases). CDR1 ENHRY and CDR2 SYGVKD come from the germline V gene. This CDR3 comprises 12 residues. V was clipped by 2 bases and J by 8 bases, with 9 bases between them. The CDR3: CAISEGGAEAFF. CDR3 in DNA: TGTGCCATCAGTGAGGGGGGGGCCGAAGCTTTCTTT.

This clonotype was detected many times. The rearrangement links TRBV27 to TRBJ2-1; 8 bases match TRBD1. Germline CDR1 is MNHEY and CDR2 is SMNVEV (reference sequence). V gave up 3 bases and J gave up 0 bases; unmatched junction bases: 1. This CDR3 has 15 amino acids. CDR3 DNA sequence: TGTGCCAGCAGTTTCACAGGGGGCTCCTACAATGAGCAGTTCTTC. It is translated as CASSFTGGSYNEQFF.

This clonotype was observed many times. V gene TRBV11-2 combines with J gene TRBJ2-5, with D possibly matching TRBD2 (6 bases). This CDR3 has 13 amino acids. From germline, CDR1 is SGHAT and CDR2 FQNNGV. Trimming removed 2 bases from V and 13 bases from J, with 17 bases in between. CDR3 DNA sequence: TGTGCCAGCAGCTTATACCCCAGTTTGGGAGGGTACTTC. It encodes CASSLYPSLGGYF.